This T cell receptor beta chain was observed in a study of early T cells in non-severe SARS-CoV-2 infection. The CDR3 totals 15 residues. V lost 4 bases and J 0 bases, leaving 13 bases between the germline ends. CDR1 is MDHEN and CDR2 is SYDVKM in the germline V gene. Individual cDNA molecules were tagged with unique molecular identifiers. Each CDR3 protein gets one entry after TCRdb re-called the 5' RACE reads with MiXCR. Found here are roughly 35,000 distinct CDR3 sequences, 6% to 8.5% of them singletons; the top ten hold 4% to 5%. The sequence derives from an adult who was a healthcare worker with PCR-confirmed SARS-CoV-2 infection or an uninfected control (not recorded which). Sequences were obtained from whole blood. This rearrangement joins TRBV28 to TRBJ2-7; unclear D gene. Written as DNA, the CDR3 is TGTGCCAGCAGTTCAGTAGGTCTTTACTCCTACGAGCAGTACTTC. It codes for CASSSVGLYSYEQYF.